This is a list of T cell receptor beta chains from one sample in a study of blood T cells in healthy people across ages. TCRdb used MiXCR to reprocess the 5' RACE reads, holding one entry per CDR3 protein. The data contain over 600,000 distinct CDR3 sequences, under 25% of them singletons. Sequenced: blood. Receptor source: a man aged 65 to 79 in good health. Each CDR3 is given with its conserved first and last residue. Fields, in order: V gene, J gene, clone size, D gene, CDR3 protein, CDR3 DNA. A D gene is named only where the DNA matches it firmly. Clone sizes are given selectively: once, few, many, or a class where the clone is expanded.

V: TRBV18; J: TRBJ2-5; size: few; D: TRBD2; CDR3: CASSPRATSGTETQYF; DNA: TGTGCCAGCTCACCAAGGGCGACTAGCGGGACGGAGACCCAGTACTTC
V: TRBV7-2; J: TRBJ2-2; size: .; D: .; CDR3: CASSNTGTNTGELFF; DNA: TGTGCCAGCAGCAACACCGGGACAAACACCGGGGAGCTGTTTTTT
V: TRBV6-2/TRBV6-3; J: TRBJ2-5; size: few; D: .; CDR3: CASSYLTEYGQYF; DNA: TGTGCCAGCAGTTACCTCACGGAATACGGGCAGTACTTC
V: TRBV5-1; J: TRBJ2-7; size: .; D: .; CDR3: CASSEGLPGSYEQYF; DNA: TGCGCCAGCAGTGAAGGACTTCCCGGCTCCTACGAGCAGTACTTC
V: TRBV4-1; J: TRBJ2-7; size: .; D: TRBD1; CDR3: CASSHTFTGTGFIEQYF; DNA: TGCGCCAGCAGCCACACCTTCACCGGGACAGGGTTTATCGAGCAGTACTTC
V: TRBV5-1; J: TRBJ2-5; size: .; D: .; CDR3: CASSLNLLPTKEQYF; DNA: TGCGCCAGCAGCTTGAACCTACTGCCAACTAAGGAGCAGTACTTC
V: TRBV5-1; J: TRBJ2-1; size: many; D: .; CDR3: CASSAGGGSYNEQFF; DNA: TGCGCCAGCAGCGCAGGGGGAGGCTCCTACAATGAGCAGTTCTTC
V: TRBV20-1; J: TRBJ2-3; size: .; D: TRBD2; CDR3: CSATSREGRVVDTQYF; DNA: TGCAGTGCTACAAGTCGGGAGGGCCGGGTTGTAGATACGCAGTATTTT
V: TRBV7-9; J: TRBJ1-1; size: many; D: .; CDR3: CASSLAEGMNTEAFF; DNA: TGTGCCAGCAGCTTAGCCGAAGGGATGAACACTGAAGCTTTCTTT
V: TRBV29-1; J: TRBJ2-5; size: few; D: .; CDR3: CSVVGDSETQYF; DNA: TGCAGCGTTGTTGGGGATTCAGAGACCCAGTACTTC
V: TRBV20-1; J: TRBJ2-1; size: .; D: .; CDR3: CSASFTSYNEQFF; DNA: TGCAGTGCTAGTTTCACCTCCTACAATGAGCAGTTCTTC
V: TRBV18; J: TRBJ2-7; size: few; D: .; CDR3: CASSPFGGGDTVQYF; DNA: TGTGCCAGCTCACCATTCGGCGGTGGGGATACGGTGCAGTACTTC
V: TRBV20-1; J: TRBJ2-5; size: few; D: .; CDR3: CSARFPAAGDGETQYF; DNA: TGCAGTGCTAGATTCCCCGCGGCAGGGGATGGTGAGACCCAGTACTTC
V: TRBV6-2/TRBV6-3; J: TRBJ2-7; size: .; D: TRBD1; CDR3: CASTDDGQGAYEQYF; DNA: TGTGCCAGCACCGACGACGGACAGGGGGCCTACGAGCAGTACTTC
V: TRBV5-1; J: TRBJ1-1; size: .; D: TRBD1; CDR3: CASSAQGGNTEAFF; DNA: TGCGCCAGCAGCGCACAGGGGGGGAACACTGAAGCTTTCTTT
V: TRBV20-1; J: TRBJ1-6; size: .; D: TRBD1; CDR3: CSAPPGTDASPLHF; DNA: TGCAGTGCGCCTCCCGGGACAGATGCCTCACCCCTCCACTTT
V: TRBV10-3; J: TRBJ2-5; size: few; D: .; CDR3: CAISEALIQEAQYF; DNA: TGTGCCATCAGTGAAGCACTAATCCAAGAGGCCCAGTACTTC
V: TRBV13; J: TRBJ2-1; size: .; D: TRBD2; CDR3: CASSLAGLAGNEQFF; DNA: TGTGCCAGCAGCTTGGCGGGACTAGCGGGGAATGAGCAGTTCTTC
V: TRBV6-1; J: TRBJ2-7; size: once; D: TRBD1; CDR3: CASSDGDRGTHEQYF; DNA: TGTGCCAGCAGTGACGGGGACAGGGGAACCCACGAGCAGTACTTC
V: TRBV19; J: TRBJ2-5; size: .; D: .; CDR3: CASSEAGKPYF; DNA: TGTGCCAGTAGCGAAGCCGGGAAACCTTACTTC
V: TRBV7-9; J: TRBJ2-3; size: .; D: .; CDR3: CASSLDREADTQYF; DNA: TGTGCCAGCAGCTTAGACAGGGAAGCAGATACGCAGTATTTT
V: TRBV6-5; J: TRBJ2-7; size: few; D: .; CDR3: CASTRPATYEQYF; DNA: TGTGCCAGCACCCGGCCAGCAACCTACGAGCAGTACTTC
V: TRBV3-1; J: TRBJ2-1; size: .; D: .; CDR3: CASSQDGGFYNEQFF; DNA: TGTGCCAGCAGCCAAGATGGGGGTTTCTACAATGAGCAGTTCTTC
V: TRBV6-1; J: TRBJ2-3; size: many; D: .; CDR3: CASNYRAGTDTQYF; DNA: TGTGCCAGCAACTATCGGGCCGGCACAGATACGCAGTATTTT
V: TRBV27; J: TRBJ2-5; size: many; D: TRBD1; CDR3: CASSKPPGQGRETQYF; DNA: TGTGCCAGCAGTAAACCGCCGGGACAGGGGAGAGAGACCCAGTACTTC
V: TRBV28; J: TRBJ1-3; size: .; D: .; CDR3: CASNTQGGGNTIYF; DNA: TGTGCCAGCAATACACAGGGAGGAGGAAACACCATATATTTT
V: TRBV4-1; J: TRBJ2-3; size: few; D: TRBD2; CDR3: CASSQLGLAGGDTQYF; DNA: TGCGCCAGCAGCCAATTGGGTCTAGCGGGAGGTGATACGCAGTATTTT